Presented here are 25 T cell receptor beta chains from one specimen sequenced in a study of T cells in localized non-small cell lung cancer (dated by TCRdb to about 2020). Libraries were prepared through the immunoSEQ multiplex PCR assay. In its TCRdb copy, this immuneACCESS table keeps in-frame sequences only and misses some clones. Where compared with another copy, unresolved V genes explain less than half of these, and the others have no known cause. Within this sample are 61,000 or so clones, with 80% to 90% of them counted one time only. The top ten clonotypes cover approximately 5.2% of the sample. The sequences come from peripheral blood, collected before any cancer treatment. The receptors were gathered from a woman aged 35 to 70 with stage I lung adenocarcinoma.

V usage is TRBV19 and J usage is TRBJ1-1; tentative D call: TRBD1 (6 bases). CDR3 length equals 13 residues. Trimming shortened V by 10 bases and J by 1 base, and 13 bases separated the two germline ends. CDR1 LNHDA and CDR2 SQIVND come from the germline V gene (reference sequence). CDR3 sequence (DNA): TGTGCCACGAGGGACACTACGAACACTGAAGCTTTCTTT. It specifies CATRDTTNTEAFF.

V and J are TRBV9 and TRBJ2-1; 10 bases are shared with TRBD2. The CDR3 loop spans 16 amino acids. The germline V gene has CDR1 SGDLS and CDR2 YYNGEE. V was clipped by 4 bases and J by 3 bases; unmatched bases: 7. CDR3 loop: CASSSPQRGGYNEQFF. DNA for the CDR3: TGTGCCAGCAGCTCCCCCCAGCGGGGGGGCTACAATGAGCAGTTCTTC.

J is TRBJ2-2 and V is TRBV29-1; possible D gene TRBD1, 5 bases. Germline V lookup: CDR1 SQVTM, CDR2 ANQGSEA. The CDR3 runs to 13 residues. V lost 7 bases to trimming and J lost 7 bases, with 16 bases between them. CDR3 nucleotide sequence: TGCAGCGCCGAAGCCAGGGTGGACGGGGAGCTGTTTTTT. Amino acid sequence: CSAEARVDGELFF.

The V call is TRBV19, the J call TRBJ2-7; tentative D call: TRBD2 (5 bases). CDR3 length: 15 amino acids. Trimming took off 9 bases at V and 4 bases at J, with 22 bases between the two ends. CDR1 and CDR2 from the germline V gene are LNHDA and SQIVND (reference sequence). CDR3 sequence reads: CASRRGSNTRYEQYF. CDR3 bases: TGTGCCAGCCGACGAGGGAGCAACACCCGATACGAGCAGTACTTC.

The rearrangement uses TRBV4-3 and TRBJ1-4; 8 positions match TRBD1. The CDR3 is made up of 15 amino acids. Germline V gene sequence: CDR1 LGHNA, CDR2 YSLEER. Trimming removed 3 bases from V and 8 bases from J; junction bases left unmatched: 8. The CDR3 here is CASSHLDRGDEKLFF. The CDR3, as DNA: TGCGCCAGCAGCCATCTCGACAGGGGTGACGAAAAACTGTTTTTT.

The CDR3 sequence is CASSGGVSFTDTQYF. CDR3 nucleotides: TGTGCCAGCAGCGGGGGGGTGTCTTTCACAGATACGCAGTATTTT. The chain recombines TRBV5-4 with TRBJ2-3; TRBD2 matches at 7 bases. Germline V gives CDR1 SGHNT, CDR2 YYREEE (reference sequence). The ends lost 4 bases at V and 2 bases at J; junction bases unmatched: 7. The CDR3 loop spans 15 amino acids.

For the CDR3, the DNA is TGTGCCAGCAGCCAGGGACTAGCGGGGGGACTTCGCACCGGGGAGCTGTTTTTT. Its translation is CASSQGLAGGLRTGELFF. The V gene is TRBV7-9, the J gene TRBJ2-2; 15 nucleotides line up with TRBD2. The CDR3 runs to 18 residues. Trimming removed 5 bases from V and 4 bases from J; junction bases left unmatched: 8. The germline CDR1 and CDR2 sequences are SEHNR and FQNEAQ (reference sequence).

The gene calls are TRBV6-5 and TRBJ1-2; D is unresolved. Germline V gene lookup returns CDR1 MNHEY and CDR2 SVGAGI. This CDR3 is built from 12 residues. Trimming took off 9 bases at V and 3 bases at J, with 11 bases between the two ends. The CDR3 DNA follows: TGTGCCAGTTATCGGGGTGACTATGGCTACACCTTC. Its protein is CASYRGDYGYTF.

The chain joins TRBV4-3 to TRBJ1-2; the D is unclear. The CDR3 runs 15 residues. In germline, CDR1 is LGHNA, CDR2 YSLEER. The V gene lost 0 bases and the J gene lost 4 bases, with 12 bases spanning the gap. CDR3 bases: TGCGCCAGCAGCCAAGATTCCCAGGTACTCTATGGCTACACCTTC. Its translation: CASSQDSQVLYGYTF.

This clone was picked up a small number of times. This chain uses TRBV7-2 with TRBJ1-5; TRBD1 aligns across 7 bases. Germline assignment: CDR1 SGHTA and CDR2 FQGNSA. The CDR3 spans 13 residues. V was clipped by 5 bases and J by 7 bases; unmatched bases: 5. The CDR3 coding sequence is TGTGCCAGCAGCACAGGGGAGGACCAGCCCCAGCATTTT. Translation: CASSTGEDQPQHF.

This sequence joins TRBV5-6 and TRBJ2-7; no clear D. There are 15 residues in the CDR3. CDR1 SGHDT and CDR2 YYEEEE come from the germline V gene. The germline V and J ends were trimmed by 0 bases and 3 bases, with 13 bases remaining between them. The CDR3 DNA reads TGTGCCAGCAGCTTGGGCTACGGTAGCCTCTACGAGCAGTACTTC. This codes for CASSLGYGSLYEQYF.

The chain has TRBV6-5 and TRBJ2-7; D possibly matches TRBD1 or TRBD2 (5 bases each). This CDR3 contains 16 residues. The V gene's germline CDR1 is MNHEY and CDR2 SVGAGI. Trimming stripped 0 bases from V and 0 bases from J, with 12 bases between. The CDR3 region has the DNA TGTGCCAGCAGTTACTCGTGGGGGAAGAGCTCCTACGAGCAGTACTTC. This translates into CASSYSWGKSSYEQYF.

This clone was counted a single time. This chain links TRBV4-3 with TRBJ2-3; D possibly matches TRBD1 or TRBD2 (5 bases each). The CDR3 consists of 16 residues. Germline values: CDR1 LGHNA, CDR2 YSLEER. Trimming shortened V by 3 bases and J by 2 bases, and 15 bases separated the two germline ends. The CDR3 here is CASSHASGATTDTQYF. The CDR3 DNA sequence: TGCGCCAGCAGCCACGCCTCCGGGGCTACCACAGATACGCAGTATTTT.

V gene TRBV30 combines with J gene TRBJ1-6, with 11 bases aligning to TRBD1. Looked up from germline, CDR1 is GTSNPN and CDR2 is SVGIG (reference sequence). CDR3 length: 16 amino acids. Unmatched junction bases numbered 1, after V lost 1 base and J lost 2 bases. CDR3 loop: CAWSGGQGAYNSPLHF. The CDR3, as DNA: TGTGCCTGGAGTGGGGGACAGGGGGCCTATAATTCACCCCTCCACTTT.

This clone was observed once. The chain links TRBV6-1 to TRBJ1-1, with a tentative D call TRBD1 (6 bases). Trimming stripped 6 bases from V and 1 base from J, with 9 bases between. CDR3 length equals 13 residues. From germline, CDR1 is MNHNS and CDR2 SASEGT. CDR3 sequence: CASRIQGNTEAFF. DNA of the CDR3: TGTGCCAGCAGGATACAGGGGAACACTGAAGCTTTCTTT.

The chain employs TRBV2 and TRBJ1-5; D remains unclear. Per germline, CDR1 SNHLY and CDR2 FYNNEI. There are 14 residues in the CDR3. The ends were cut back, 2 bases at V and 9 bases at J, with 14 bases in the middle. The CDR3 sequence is CASSERGRLVPQHF. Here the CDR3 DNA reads TGTGCCAGCAGTGAAAGAGGTCGCCTCGTGCCCCAGCATTTT.

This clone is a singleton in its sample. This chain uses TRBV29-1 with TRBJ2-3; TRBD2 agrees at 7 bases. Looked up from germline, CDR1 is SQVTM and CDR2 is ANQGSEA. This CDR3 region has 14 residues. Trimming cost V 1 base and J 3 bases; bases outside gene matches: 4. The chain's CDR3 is CSVEAGGITDTQYF. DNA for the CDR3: TGCAGCGTTGAAGCGGGGGGAATAACAGATACGCAGTATTTT.

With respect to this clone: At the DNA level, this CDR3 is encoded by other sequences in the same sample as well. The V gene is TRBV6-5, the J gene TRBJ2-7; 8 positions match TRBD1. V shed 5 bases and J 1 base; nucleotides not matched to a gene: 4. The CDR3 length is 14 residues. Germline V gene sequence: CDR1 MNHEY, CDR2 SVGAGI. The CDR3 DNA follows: TGTGCCAGCAGTCTCACAGGGGGGTCCTACGAGCAGTACTTC. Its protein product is CASSLTGGSYEQYF.

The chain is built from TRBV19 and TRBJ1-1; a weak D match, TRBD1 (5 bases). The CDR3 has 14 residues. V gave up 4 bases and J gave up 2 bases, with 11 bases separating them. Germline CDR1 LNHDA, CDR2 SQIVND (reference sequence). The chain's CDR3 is CASSTPDTNTEAFF. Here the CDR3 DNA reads TGTGCCAGTAGTACCCCGGACACCAACACTGAAGCTTTCTTT.

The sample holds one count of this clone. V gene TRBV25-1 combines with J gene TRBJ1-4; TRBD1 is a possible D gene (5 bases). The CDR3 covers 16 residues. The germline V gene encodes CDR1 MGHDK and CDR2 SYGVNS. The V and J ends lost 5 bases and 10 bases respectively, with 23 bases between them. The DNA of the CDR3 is TGTGCCAGCAGTACGACGACGGCGGGGGTACAAGGAAAACTGTTTTTT. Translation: CASSTTTAGVQGKLFF. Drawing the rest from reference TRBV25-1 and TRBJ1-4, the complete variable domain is EADIYQTPRYLVIGTGKKITLECSQTMGHDKMYWYQQDPGMELHLIHYSYGVNSTEKGDLSSESTVSRIRTEHFPLTLESARPSHTSQYLCASSTTTAGVQGKLFFGSGTQLSVL.

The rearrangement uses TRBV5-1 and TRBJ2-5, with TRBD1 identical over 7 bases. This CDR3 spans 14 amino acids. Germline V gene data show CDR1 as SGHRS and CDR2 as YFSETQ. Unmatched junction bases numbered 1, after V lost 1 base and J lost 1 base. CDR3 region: CASSLTGVQETQYF. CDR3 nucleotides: TGCGCCAGCAGCTTGACAGGGGTCCAAGAGACCCAGTACTTC.

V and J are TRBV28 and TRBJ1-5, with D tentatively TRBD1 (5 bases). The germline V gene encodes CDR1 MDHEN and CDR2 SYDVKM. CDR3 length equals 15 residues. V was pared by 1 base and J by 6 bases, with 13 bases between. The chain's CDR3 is CASSLLGGRTQPQHF. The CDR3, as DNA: TGTGCCAGCAGTTTATTGGGGGGAAGGACTCAGCCCCAGCATTTT.

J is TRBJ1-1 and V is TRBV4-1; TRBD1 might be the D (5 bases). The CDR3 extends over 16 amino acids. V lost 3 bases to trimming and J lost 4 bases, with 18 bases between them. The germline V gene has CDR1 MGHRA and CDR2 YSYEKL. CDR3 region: CASSHIGAGLGTEAFF. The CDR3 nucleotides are TGCGCCAGCAGCCACATAGGGGCTGGCCTGGGCACTGAAGCTTTCTTT.

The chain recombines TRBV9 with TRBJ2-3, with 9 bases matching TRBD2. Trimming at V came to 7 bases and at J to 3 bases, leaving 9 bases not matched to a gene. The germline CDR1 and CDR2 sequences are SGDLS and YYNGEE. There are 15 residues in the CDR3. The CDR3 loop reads CASRAAGLATDTQYF. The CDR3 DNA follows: TGTGCCAGCCGGGCCGCGGGACTAGCAACAGATACGCAGTATTTT. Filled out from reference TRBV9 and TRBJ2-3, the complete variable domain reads DSGVTQTPKHLITATGQRVTLRCSPRSGDLSVYWYQQSLDQGLQFLIQYYNGEERAKGNILERFSAQQFPDLHSELNLSSLELGDSALYFCASRAAGLATDTQYFGPGTRLTVL.

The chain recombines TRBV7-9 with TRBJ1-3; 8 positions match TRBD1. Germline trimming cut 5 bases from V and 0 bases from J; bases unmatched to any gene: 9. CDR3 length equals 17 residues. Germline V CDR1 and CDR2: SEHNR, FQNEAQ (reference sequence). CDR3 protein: CASSPAGTGISGNTIYF. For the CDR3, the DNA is TGTGCCAGCAGCCCAGCCGGGACAGGTATCTCTGGAAACACCATATATTTT.